One sample yielded the 20 T cell receptor beta chains listed below, sequenced in a study of T cell responses to AZD1222 COVID-19 vaccine. Generated by immunoSEQ multiplex PCR, the TCRdb table keeps only in-frame clones and is missing some. The repertoire has 150,000 or so clones, around 94% of them found once; the top ten carry 0.64%. The sample here was peripheral blood, taken on day 0 of AZD1222 vaccination. Source of these receptors: an adult in good health.

CDR3 DNA: TGTGCCTATAACCTGGCGTCCACAGATACGCAGTATTTT. Amino acids: CAYNLASTDTQYF. The chain uses TRBV30 and TRBJ2-3; D gene ambiguous. Trimming took 7 bases from V and 2 from J, leaving 13 bases between them. In germline, CDR1 is GTSNPN, CDR2 SVGIG (reference sequence). There are 13 residues in the CDR3. Using reference TRBV30 and TRBJ2-3 for the parts outside the CDR3, the full variable domain is SQTIHQWPATLVQPVGSPLSLECTVEGTSNPNLYWYRQAAGRGLQLLFYSVGIGQISSEVPQNLSASRPQDRQFILSSKKLLLSDSGFYLCAYNLASTDTQYFGPGTRLTVL.

The chain links TRBV30 to TRBJ1-3, with a weak D call TRBD1 (5 bases). Trimming took 4 bases from V and 3 from J, leaving 13 bases between them. Germline V gene sequence: CDR1 GTSNPN, CDR2 SVGIG (reference sequence). The CDR3 covers 14 residues. CDR3 protein: CAWMPGLLGNTIYF. The CDR3 region has the DNA TGTGCCTGGATGCCGGGACTCCTTGGAAACACCATATATTTT.

The chain combines TRBV19 with TRBJ2-5; 12 bases align to TRBD2. The CDR3 runs to 16 residues. After removal of 4 bases from V and 4 bases from J, the junction contained 7 bases not matched to a gene. Per germline, CDR1 LNHDA and CDR2 SQIVND (reference sequence). CDR3 sequence reads: CASSTSRLAGVETQYF. In DNA form, the CDR3 reads TGTGCCAGTAGTACATCGCGACTAGCGGGAGTAGAGACCCAGTACTTC. Full variable domain (missing parts from reference TRBV19 and TRBJ2-5): DGGITQSPKYLFRKEGQNVTLSCEQNLNHDAMYWYRQDPGQGLRLIYYSQIVNDFQKGDIAEGYSVSREKKESFPLTVTSAQKNPTAFYLCASSTSRLAGVETQYFGPGTRLLVL.

The rearrangement joins TRBV28 to TRBJ2-7, with D maybe TRBD2 (5 bases). CDR1 is MDHEN and CDR2 is SYDVKM in the germline V gene. Trimming left V 3 bases short and J 13 bases short, with 13 bases between. The CDR3 is 11 amino acids. CDR3: CASSFATRCYF. CDR3 coding DNA: TGTGCCAGCAGTTTCGCAACTAGGTGTTACTTC. Full variable domain (missing parts from reference TRBV28 and TRBJ2-7): DVKVTQSSRYLVKRTGEKVFLECVQDMDHENMFWYRQDPGLGLRLIYFSYDVKMKEKGDIPEGYSVSREKKERFSLILESASTNQTSMYLCASSFATRCYFGPGTRLTVT.

This chain connects TRBV7-9 to TRBJ2-3; D is ambiguous. CDR1 and CDR2 (germline): SEHNR, FQNEAQ (reference sequence). Trimming removed 5 bases at V and 0 bases at J, with 9 bases between. The CDR3 loop spans 14 amino acids. The CDR3 sequence is CASSPSSSTDTQYF. CDR3 nucleotide sequence: TGTGCCAGCAGCCCATCATCTAGCACAGATACGCAGTATTTT.

The J gene is TRBJ2-7, the V gene TRBV6-6, with D possibly TRBD2 on 5 matching bases. The V end was cut by 6 bases, the J end by 6 bases, with 12 bases between. CDR1 MNHNY and CDR2 SVGAGI come from the germline V gene (reference sequence). CDR3 length: 12 amino acids. The CDR3 sequence: CASSPSRAEQYF. The CDR3 region has the DNA TGTGCCAGCAGCCCTTCGAGGGCCGAGCAGTACTTC.

The genes are TRBV6-4 and TRBJ1-1; D gene ambiguous. V lost 2 bases and J 11 bases, leaving 15 bases between the germline ends. The CDR3 has 13 residues. CDR1 is MRHNA, CDR2 SNTAGT, per germline. The CDR3 reads CASSDKGPHEAFF. The CDR3 nucleotides read TGTGCCAGCAGTGACAAAGGGCCCCATGAGGCTTTCTTT.

CDR3 in DNA: TGTGCCAGCAGCCAGCAGGGGAGCAATCAGCCCCAGCATTTT. It specifies CASSQQGSNQPQHF. The J gene is TRBJ1-5, the V gene TRBV6-5; D possibly corresponds to TRBD1 (6 bases). The CDR3 sequence is 14 residues long. The germline V and J ends were trimmed by 6 bases and 1 base, with 10 bases remaining between them. Germline CDR1 is MNHEY and CDR2 is SVGAGI.

This rearrangement joins TRBV29-1 to TRBJ2-7, with D unclear. From germline, CDR1 is SQVTM and CDR2 ANQGSEA. V was trimmed by 6 bases and J by 1 base, leaving 13 bases between them. The CDR3 is made up of 13 amino acids. This CDR3 is CSVEREDSYEQYF. CDR3 DNA sequence: TGCAGCGTCGAGCGTGAAGATTCCTACGAGCAGTACTTC.

The chain uses TRBV30 and TRBJ1-2, with D tentatively TRBD1 (5 bases). The CDR3 spans 14 residues. Germline V gives CDR1 GTSNPN, CDR2 SVGIG (reference sequence). V lost 3 bases to trimming and J lost 5 bases, with 16 bases between them. The chain's CDR3 is CAWRIIQDNYGYTF. CDR3 DNA sequence: TGTGCCTGGAGAATAATACAGGATAATTATGGCTACACCTTC. Drawing the rest from reference TRBV30 and TRBJ1-2, the complete variable domain is SQTIHQWPATLVQPVGSPLSLECTVEGTSNPNLYWYRQAAGRGLQLLFYSVGIGQISSEVPQNLSASRPQDRQFILSSKKLLLSDSGFYLCAWRIIQDNYGYTFGSGTRLTVV.

Concerning this clone itself: Other DNA sequences in this sample translate to the same CDR3. This rearrangement joins TRBV19 to TRBJ1-3, with D unresolved. CDR3 length: 14 amino acids. The germline V and J ends were trimmed by 3 bases and 4 bases, with 10 bases remaining between them. Per germline, CDR1 LNHDA and CDR2 SQIVND (reference sequence). The CDR3 coding sequence is TGTGCCAGTAGTATTGGAGGGCTGGGAAACACCATATATTTT. It is translated as CASSIGGLGNTIYF.

This chain links TRBV5-1 with TRBJ2-2; 12 bases are a match to TRBD2. The J segment lost 5 bases and the V segment lost 0 bases, leaving 2 bases of the junction unmatched. The germline V gene has CDR1 SGHRS and CDR2 YFSETQ. The CDR3 sequence is 16 residues long. CDR3: CASSLVGTSGTGELFF. In DNA, the CDR3 is TGCGCCAGCAGCTTGGTGGGGACTAGCGGGACCGGGGAGCTGTTTTTT.

The chain employs TRBV20-1 and TRBJ1-1; D ambiguous. CDR3 length equals 11 residues. V lost 5 bases and J 3 bases, leaving 7 bases between the germline ends. Germline CDR1 and CDR2: DFQATT and SNEGSKA (reference sequence). This CDR3 is CSALTYTEAFF. CDR3 DNA sequence: TGCAGTGCTCTGACTTACACTGAAGCTTTCTTT.

As concerns this clone: The same CDR3 is also encoded by other DNA sequences in this sample. V and J are TRBV27 and TRBJ2-7, with TRBD1 as a possible D gene (6 bases). Germline V lookup: CDR1 MNHEY, CDR2 SMNVEV (reference sequence). The CDR3 length is 12 residues. Trimming removed 0 bases at V and 6 bases at J, with 6 bases between. The CDR3 here is CASSLSGGEQYF. In nucleotides, the CDR3 is TGTGCCAGCAGTTTATCAGGGGGCGAGCAGTACTTC.

Here the CDR3 reads CASSFGMPLENTEAFF. CDR3 coding DNA: TGTGCCAGCAGCTTCGGAATGCCCCTAGAGAACACTGAAGCTTTCTTT. J is TRBJ1-1 and V is TRBV5-4; no reliable D call. The CDR3 spans 16 residues. Germline lookup yields CDR1 SGHNT and CDR2 YYREEE (reference sequence). Deletions cut 2 bases from V and 1 base from J, with 15 bases between.

V is TRBV30 and J is TRBJ2-7; D unresolved. The CDR3 sequence is 12 residues long. The V end lost 3 bases, the J end lost 5 bases, and 11 bases lay between the germline ends. Germline assignment: CDR1 GTSNPN and CDR2 SVGIG (reference sequence). CDR3 DNA: TGTGCCTGGAGCTTGGGTGCCGACGAGCAGTACTTC. This codes for CAWSLGADEQYF. The entire variable domain, with the rest obtained from reference TRBV30 and TRBJ2-7, is as follows: SQTIHQWPATLVQPVGSPLSLECTVEGTSNPNLYWYRQAAGRGLQLLFYSVGIGQISSEVPQNLSASRPQDRQFILSSKKLLLSDSGFYLCAWSLGADEQYFGPGTRLTVT.

This clone was observed a few times. The chain joins TRBV30 to TRBJ1-1, with TRBD1 matching 7 bases. The CDR3 totals 12 residues. V was pared by 3 bases and J by 7 bases, with 5 bases of the junction left unmatched. Germline assignment: CDR1 GTSNPN and CDR2 SVGIG (reference sequence). The CDR3 region is CAWSGGGGEAFF. The CDR3 coding sequence is TGTGCCTGGAGCGGAGGGGGCGGTGAAGCTTTCTTT.

This clone showed up just a few times. The chain links TRBV28 to TRBJ2-7, with a weak D call TRBD2 (5 bases). The V gene lost 3 bases and the J gene lost 7 bases, with 10 bases spanning the gap. The V gene's germline CDR1 is MDHEN and CDR2 SYDVKM. CDR3 length: 12 amino acids. The CDR3 DNA reads as TGTGCCAGCAGTTTGTCCTCGGGGGAGCAGTACTTC. The encoded protein is CASSLSSGEQYF.

The chain joins TRBV5-4 to TRBJ2-1; 9 nucleotides agree with TRBD1. The CDR3 loop spans 14 amino acids. Trimming removed 4 bases from V and 5 bases from J; junction bases left unmatched: 4. The V gene's germline CDR1 is SGHNT and CDR2 YYREEE (reference sequence). In DNA, the CDR3 is TGTGCCAGCAGCCTCACAGGGGGCCACAATGAGCAGTTCTTC. Encoded protein: CASSLTGGHNEQFF.

The J gene is TRBJ2-5, the V gene TRBV6-5, with D unresolved. Trimming left V 6 bases short and J 3 bases short, with 5 bases between. Germline assignment: CDR1 MNHEY and CDR2 SVGAGI. The CDR3 runs to 11 residues. This chain's CDR3 is CASSQEETQYF. The DNA of the CDR3 is TGTGCCAGCAGCCAGGAAGAGACCCAGTACTTC.